What follows is one TCR beta chain and its context. The antigen is unknown. The sample carries other DNA sequences with the same CDR3. Relapse after autologous stem cell transplantation occurred in every patient, and brentuximab vedotin exposure varied. These data come from a study of PD-1 blockade in classical Hodgkin lymphoma. This table comes from immunoSEQ multiplex PCR, and its TCRdb copy is limited to in-frame clones, with some not included. Among over 45,000 clones, just under 75% were seen once, and the ten largest hold about 15%. Germline CDR1 is MNHEY and CDR2 is SVGAGI. The V end lost 5 bases, the J end lost 6 bases, and 16 bases lay between the germline ends. The CDR3 loop spans 15 amino acids. Overall study findings and caveats: By C4D1 there was a significant rise in CD4+ TCR diversity but not in CD8+ TCR diversity. Reasons behind the repertoire differences stay unclear, perhaps disease activity or earlier therapy.

This TCR was sampled from a human donor with classical Hodgkin lymphoma. The sample in question was peripheral blood mononuclear cells (PBMCs), obtained before the second cycle of nivolumab. The J gene is TRBJ2-2, the V gene TRBV6-5; D assignment may be TRBD1 or TRBD2 (6 bases each). The CDR3 protein is CASSASWGAAGELFF. The CDR3 coding sequence is TGTGCCAGCAGTGCCAGCTGGGGGGCAGCCGGGGAGCTGTTTTTT.